Listed below are T cell receptor beta chains from one sample, sequenced in a study of T cells in Graves' hyperthyroidism and ophthalmopathy. One entry per CDR3 protein results from TCRdb running MiXCR on the multiplex PCR reads. Here the sample spans a few hundred thousand distinct CDR3 sequences, under 20% being singletons. Sequencing was carried out using blood. These receptors were collected from a man between 18 and 29 years old with Graves' ophthalmopathy. Both conserved end residues are part of each CDR3. The D gene is left open where the match is weak. Size tells how often a clone was seen (once, few, many) or the class of an expanded clone, and some rows leave it out.

J	size	D	V	DNA	CDR3
TRBJ2-5	NA	TRBD1	TRBV7-3	TGTGCCAGCAGCTACACAGGGGGCTCTGCGGAGACCCAGTACTTC	CASSYTGGSAETQYF
TRBJ1-1	NA	TRBD1	TRBV2	TGTGCCAGCAGCGGGACCCCGCGGGACAGGGGGCTTGAAGCTTTCTTT	CASSGTPRDRGLEAFF
TRBJ1-5	NA	NA	TRBV28	TGTGCCAGCGGTTTGATTGGCGCCCCCCGACAGCATTTT	CASGLIGAPRQHF
TRBJ1-5	NA	TRBD1	TRBV12-3/TRBV12-4	TGTGCCAGCAGTGCCGGGACAGGGGGCTTTAGTTTAAATCAGCCCCAGCATTTT	CASSAGTGGFSLNQPQHF
TRBJ1-1	NA	NA	TRBV29-1	TGCACCGACCACCCGGGACAAGCGAACACTGAAGCTTTCTTT	CTDHPGQANTEAFF
TRBJ2-1	NA	NA	TRBV28	TGTGCCAGCAGGGTTGGACCGAGAACCCAAAACTACTACAATGAGCAGTTCTTC	CASRVGPRTQNYYNEQFF
TRBJ2-7	many	NA	TRBV5-1	TGCGCCAGCAGCGCACCCGATCATTACGAGCAGTACTTC	CASSAPDHYEQYF
TRBJ1-5	NA	NA	TRBV19	TGTGCCAGTAGTATCGGGGTCGGTCAGCCCCAGCATTTT	CASSIGVGQPQHF
TRBJ1-3	many	NA	TRBV11-2	TGTGCCAGCAGCTCGCTAGAGGGCGCGTCTGGAAACACCATATATTTT	CASSSLEGASGNTIYF
TRBJ2-7	many	TRBD1	TRBV5-1	TGCGCCAGCAGCCAGACAGGGGGAGCCTACGAGCAGTACTTC	CASSQTGGAYEQYF
TRBJ2-7	NA	TRBD2	TRBV6-1	TGTGCCAGCAGGGGGGGTTTGGGGGAGGGCGAGCAGTACTTC	CASRGGLGEGEQYF
TRBJ2-1	many	NA	TRBV6-1	TGTGCCATCCGGGGTAATGGGGAGCACAATGAGCAGTTCTTC	CAIRGNGEHNEQFF
TRBJ1-5	many	NA	TRBV5-1	TGCGCCAGCAGCTTTAAGGGGGTCAGGAGACTACAGCCCCAGCATTTT	CASSFKGVRRLQPQHF
TRBJ2-5	many	TRBD1	TRBV7-3	TGTGCCAGCAGCCCCAGGGGGCAAATTCAAGAGACCCAGTACTTC	CASSPRGQIQETQYF
TRBJ1-1	many	TRBD1	TRBV6-1	TGTGCCAGCAGTGAGAGTCAGGGGGGGACTGAAGCTTTCTTT	CASSESQGGTEAFF
TRBJ1-5	NA	NA	TRBV5-5	TGTGCCAGCAGCTTGGGACTGATAGATAGCAATCAGCCCCAGCATTTT	CASSLGLIDSNQPQHF
TRBJ2-7	many	TRBD2	TRBV28	TGTGCCAGCAGACTAGCGGGGGGGCCCTCGGTCCACGAGCAGTACTTC	CASRLAGGPSVHEQYF
TRBJ1-2	many	NA	TRBV12-3/TRBV12-4	TGTGCCAGCAGCACGGGACCACAACTAACTAACTATGGCTACACCTTC	CASSTGPQLTNYGYTF
TRBJ2-3	many	NA	TRBV7-2	TGTGCCAGCAGCTTATTTGGTGGTAGGGCAGGGTCTGTCGGCACAGATACGCAGTATTTT	CASSLFGGRAGSVGTDTQYF
TRBJ1-2	many	TRBD1	TRBV5-6	TGTGCCAGCAGCTTGGGGGACAGCAGCAACTATGGCTACACCTTC	CASSLGDSSNYGYTF
TRBJ1-2	few	NA	TRBV14	TGTGCCAGCAGCCTGGGGGGCCTTGGCTACACCTTC	CASSLGGLGYTF
TRBJ1-2	NA	NA	TRBV6-1	TGTGCCAGCAGTTGGGGGGGGGCAGATGGCTACACCTTC	CASSWGGADGYTF
TRBJ2-2	many	NA	TRBV5-1	TGTGCCAGCAGCCCGGGGGGCGCCGGGGAGCTGTTTTTT	CASSPGGAGELFF
TRBJ1-5	NA	NA	TRBV6-2/TRBV6-3	TGTGCCAGCAGGGGGCGATACGATCAGCCCCAGCATTTT	CASRGRYDQPQHF
TRBJ1-4	NA	NA	TRBV15	TGTGCCACCAGCAGCCACAAGGGGCTAATGAAGGAAAAACTGTTTTTT	CATSSHKGLMKEKLFF
TRBJ1-5	many	TRBD1	TRBV2	TGTGCCAGCAGCGATTTGGGACAGGCGAGGCAGCCCCAGCATTTT	CASSDLGQARQPQHF
TRBJ2-1	many	NA	TRBV18	TGTGCCAGCTCACCAGCGGACAATGAGCAGTTCTTC	CASSPADNEQFF